A selection of T cell receptor beta chains follows, all from one sample in a study of cytomegalovirus exposure and HLA in healthy donors. Some clones are missing from TCRdb's copy, which holds only in-frame ones; the method was immunoSEQ multiplex PCR. Seen here are about 100,000 clones, roughly 74% observed once, and the top ten hold more than 15%. Material: PBMCs. These receptors were taken from a woman aged 18-29 years in good health and CMV-seropositive. Both conserved end residues are part of each CDR3. The D gene is left open where the match is weak. Where a row states a size, it is once, few, many or the class of an expanded clone; other rows omit it.

j_call cdr3_length v_call d_call clone_size cdr3_nt cdr3_aa
TRBJ2-5 16 TRBV2 . . TGTGCCAGCAGTGGGGCGTCAGGACAGATACAAGAGGCCCAGTACTTC CASSGASGQIQEAQYF
TRBJ2-2 14 TRBV7-2 . . TGTGCCAGCAGCTTAGACGGCGGAACCGGGGAGCTGTTTTTT CASSLDGGTGELFF
TRBJ2-1 12 TRBV14 TRBD2 . TGTGCCAGCAGCCACGGACTAGCGACCCTGTTCTTC CASSHGLATLFF
TRBJ2-7 13 TRBV27 TRBD1 . TGTGCCAGCAGTTTGGACAGGGGATACGAGCAGTACTTC CASSLDRGYEQYF
TRBJ2-7 15 TRBV4-2 . . TGTGCCAGCAGCCAAGTAGGGGCAGGCTCCTACGAGCAGTACTTC CASSQVGAGSYEQYF
TRBJ2-7 12 TRBV28 . . TGTGCCAGCAGTTCTATTCAGGACGAGCAGTACTTC CASSSIQDEQYF
TRBJ2-7 17 TRBV7-8 TRBD1 . TGTGCCAGCACAGTAGTCTCCGGGACAGGGGGCTCCTACGAGCAGTACTTC CASTVVSGTGGSYEQYF
TRBJ1-6 19 TRBV5-6 TRBD1 . TGTGCCAGCAGCCGAAACCGGGACAGGGGTCGCACAAGCGATTCACCCCTCCACTTT CASSRNRDRGRTSDSPLHF
TRBJ2-3 15 TRBV30 TRBD2 few TGTGCCTGGAGTGTACACCGGGAGGGCACAGATACGCAGTATTTT CAWSVHREGTDTQYF
TRBJ1-2 14 TRBV2 . few TGTGCCAGCAGTGAAGCTAAGACAGATCAAGGCTACACCTTC CASSEAKTDQGYTF
TRBJ2-7 14 TRBV5-1 TRBD1 . TGCGCCAGCAGCCTTGACAGGGGAACCTACGAGCAGTACTTC CASSLDRGTYEQYF
TRBJ2-4 18 TRBV27 TRBD2 . TGTGCCAGCAGTCTAGCGGGAGGTCCCTTACTAGCCAAAAACATTCAGTACTTC CASSLAGGPLLAKNIQYF
TRBJ1-2 14 TRBV6-6 . once TGTGCCAGCAGTTACGTTGGGGCGGCCGGAAGCTACACCTTC CASSYVGAAGSYTF
TRBJ1-2 13 TRBV27 . . TGTGCCAGCAGTTTAACAGGGTCGGTTGGCTACACCTTC CASSLTGSVGYTF
TRBJ2-3 20 TRBV11-3 TRBD2 many TGTGCCAGCAGCCTCTACTCGGGACTAGCGGATTGCCCAAGCACAGATACGCAGTATTTT CASSLYSGLADCPSTDTQYF
TRBJ2-7 16 TRBV7-2 . . TGTGCCAGCAGCTTAGGTACCATCGGGGGAACCTACGAGCAGTACTTC CASSLGTIGGTYEQYF
TRBJ2-5 17 TRBV7-2 TRBD2 . TGTGCCAGCAGTCTAGGGTTGACTAGCGGGAGAGGAGAGACCCAGTACTTC CASSLGLTSGRGETQYF
TRBJ2-2 14 TRBV2 . . TGTGCCAGCAGTCCACTTGGGGGGAGCGGGGAGCTGTTTTTT CASSPLGGSGELFF
TRBJ2-1 14 TRBV5-5 . . TGTGCCAGCAGCCGCGCTATGGACTACATCTGGCAGTTCTTC CASSRAMDYIWQFF
TRBJ1-1 13 TRBV6-5 TRBD1 . TGTGCCAGCAGCAGGGGGGTGAACACTGAAGCTTTCTTT CASSRGVNTEAFF
TRBJ1-1 15 TRBV7-8 TRBD1 . TGTGCCAGCAGCTTAGCTCAGGGGGGGAACACTGAAGCTTTCTTT CASSLAQGGNTEAFF
TRBJ1-3 15 TRBV28 TRBD1 . TGTGCCAGCAGCTCCGCCGACAGGGCCGGAAACACCATATATTTT CASSSADRAGNTIYF
TRBJ1-6 12 TRBV2 . . TGTGCCAGCAGTCCAGGCAGTTCACCCCTCCACTTT CASSPGSSPLHF
TRBJ2-5 15 TRBV7-7 TRBD1 . TGTGCTAGCAGCCGGGGGACAGGGCCCCAAGAGACCCAGTACTTC CASSRGTGPQETQYF
TRBJ1-5 14 TRBV4-1 TRBD1 . TGCGCCAGCAGCCACGGGGCAGGGGGACAGCCCCAGCATTTT CASSHGAGGQPQHF
TRBJ2-3 15 TRBV13 . . TGTGCCAGCAGCTACCGTAAGGGGAACACAGATACGCAGTATTTT CASSYRKGNTDTQYF
TRBJ2-5 15 TRBV5-4 TRBD2 . TGTGCCAGCAGCGCAACTAGCGGATCCCAAGAGACCCAGTACTTC CASSATSGSQETQYF
TRBJ2-5 15 TRBV14 . . TGTGCCAGCAGCCAACCCCTGGGGGCGGCGGAGACCCAGTACTTC CASSQPLGAAETQYF
TRBJ1-5 15 TRBV2 . . TGTGCCAGCAGCACCGGGAGCGGGGGCAATCAGCCCCAGCATTTT CASSTGSGGNQPQHF
TRBJ1-1 14 TRBV6-6 . . TGTGCCAGCAGTTCTCCAGGGCAGGACACTGAAGCTTTCTTT CASSSPGQDTEAFF
TRBJ2-3 19 TRBV4-2 TRBD2 few TGTGCCAGCAGCCAAGATCCACTAGCGGGGGGGCGGACCACAGATACGCAGTATTTT CASSQDPLAGGRTTDTQYF
TRBJ1-1 16 TRBV5-1 TRBD1 . TGCGCCAGCAGCTTGGACAGGGGGCTTGTGAACACTGAAGCTTTCTTT CASSLDRGLVNTEAFF
TRBJ1-1 12 TRBV5-6 . few TGTGCCAGCGCCTTGCAACGGGCTGAAGCTTTCTTT CASALQRAEAFF
TRBJ2-7 17 TRBV30 TRBD1 . TGTGCCTGGAGTCGCGGGTACCGGGACAGGGAGACCTACGAGCAGTACTTC CAWSRGYRDRETYEQYF
TRBJ2-5 16 TRBV7-2 TRBD1 . TGTGCCAGCATGGCCCGGAGGACAGGGGGGAGAGAGACCCAGTACTTC CASMARRTGGRETQYF
TRBJ2-1 16 TRBV6-5 . . TGTGCCAGCAGTTACTTGGGCAGAAGCTCCTACAATGAGCAGTTCTTC CASSYLGRSSYNEQFF